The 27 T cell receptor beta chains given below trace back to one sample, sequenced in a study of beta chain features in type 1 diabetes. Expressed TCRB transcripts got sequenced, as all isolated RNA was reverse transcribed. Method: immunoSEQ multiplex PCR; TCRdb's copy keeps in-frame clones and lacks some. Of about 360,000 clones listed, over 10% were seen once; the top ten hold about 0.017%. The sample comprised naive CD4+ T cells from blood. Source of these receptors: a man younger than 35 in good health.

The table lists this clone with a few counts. CDR3 protein: CASSLGAAGYTF. In DNA, the CDR3 is TGTGCCAGCAGCTTGGGGGCAGCTGGCTACACCTTC. The chain carries TRBV5-6 and TRBJ1-2; D unclear. Germline CDR1 is SGHDT and CDR2 is YYEEEE. This CDR3 has 12 residues. Trimming took 0 bases from V and 7 from J, leaving 7 bases between them.

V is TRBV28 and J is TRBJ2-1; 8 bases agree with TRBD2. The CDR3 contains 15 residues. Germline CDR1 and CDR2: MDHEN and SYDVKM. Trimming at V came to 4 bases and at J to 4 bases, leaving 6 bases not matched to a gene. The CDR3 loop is CASSSPSGPYNEQFF. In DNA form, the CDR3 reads TGTGCCAGCAGTTCTCCTAGCGGGCCTTACAATGAGCAGTTCTTC.

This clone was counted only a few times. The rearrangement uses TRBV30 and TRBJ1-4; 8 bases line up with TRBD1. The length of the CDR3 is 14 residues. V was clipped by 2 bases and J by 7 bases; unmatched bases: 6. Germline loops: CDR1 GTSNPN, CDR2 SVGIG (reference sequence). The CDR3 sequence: CAWSTRGLVEKLFF. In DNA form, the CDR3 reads TGTGCCTGGAGTACCAGGGGGCTGGTTGAAAAACTGTTTTTT.

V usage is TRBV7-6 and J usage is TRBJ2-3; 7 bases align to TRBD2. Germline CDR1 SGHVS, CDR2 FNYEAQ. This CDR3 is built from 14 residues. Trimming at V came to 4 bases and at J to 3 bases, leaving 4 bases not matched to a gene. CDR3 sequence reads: CASSSRTRTDTQYF. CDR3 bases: TGTGCCAGCAGCTCGAGGACTAGAACAGATACGCAGTATTTT.

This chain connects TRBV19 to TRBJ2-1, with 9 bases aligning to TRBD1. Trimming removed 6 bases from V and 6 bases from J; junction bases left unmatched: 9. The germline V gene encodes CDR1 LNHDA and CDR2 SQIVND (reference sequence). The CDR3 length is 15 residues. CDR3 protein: CASSRTGGYGNEQFF. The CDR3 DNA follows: TGTGCCAGTAGCCGTACAGGGGGCTATGGCAATGAGCAGTTCTTC.

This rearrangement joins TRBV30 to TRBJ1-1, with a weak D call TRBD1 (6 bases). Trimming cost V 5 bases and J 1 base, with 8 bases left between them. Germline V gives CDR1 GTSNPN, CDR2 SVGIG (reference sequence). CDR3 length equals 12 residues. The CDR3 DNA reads TGTGCCTGGGGACAGTCGAACACTGAAGCTTTCTTT. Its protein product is CAWGQSNTEAFF.

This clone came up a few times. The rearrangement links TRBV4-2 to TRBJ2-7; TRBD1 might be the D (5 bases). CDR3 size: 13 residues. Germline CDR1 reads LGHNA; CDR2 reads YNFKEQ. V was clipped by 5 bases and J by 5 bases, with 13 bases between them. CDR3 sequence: CASSSGNRNEQYF. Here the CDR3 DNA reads TGTGCCAGCAGCTCAGGGAATCGGAACGAGCAGTACTTC.

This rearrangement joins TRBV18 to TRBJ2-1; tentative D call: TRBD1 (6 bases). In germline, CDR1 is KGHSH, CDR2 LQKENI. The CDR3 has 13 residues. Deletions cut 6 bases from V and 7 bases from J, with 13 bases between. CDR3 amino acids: CASSPTGPNEQFF. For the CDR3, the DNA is TGTGCCAGCTCTCCCACAGGGCCGAATGAGCAGTTCTTC.

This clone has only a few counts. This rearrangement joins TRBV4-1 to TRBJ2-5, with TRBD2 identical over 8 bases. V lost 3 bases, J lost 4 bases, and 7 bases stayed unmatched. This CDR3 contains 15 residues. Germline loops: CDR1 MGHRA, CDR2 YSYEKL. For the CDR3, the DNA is TGCGCCAGCAGCCAGTTGGGACTAGTGAGAGAGACCCAGTACTTC. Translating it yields CASSQLGLVRETQYF.

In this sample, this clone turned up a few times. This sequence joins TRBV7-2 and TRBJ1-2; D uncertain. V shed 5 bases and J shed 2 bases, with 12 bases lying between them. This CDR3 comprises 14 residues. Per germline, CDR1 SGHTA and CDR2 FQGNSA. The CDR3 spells CASSPYRENYGYTF. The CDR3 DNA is TGTGCCAGCAGCCCATACCGGGAGAACTATGGCTACACCTTC.

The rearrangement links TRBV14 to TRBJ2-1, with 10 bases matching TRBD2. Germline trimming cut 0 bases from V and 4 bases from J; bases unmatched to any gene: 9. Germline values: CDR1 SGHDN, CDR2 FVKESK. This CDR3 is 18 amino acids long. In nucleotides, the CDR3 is TGTGCCAGCAGCCAAGACCTGGCCGGGACTAGCGCTTACAATGAGCAGTTCTTC. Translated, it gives CASSQDLAGTSAYNEQFF. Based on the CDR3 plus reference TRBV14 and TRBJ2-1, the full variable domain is EAGVTQFPSHSVIEKGQTVTLRCDPISGHDNLYWYRRVMGKEIKFLLHFVKESKQDESGMPNNRFLAERTGGTYSTLKVQPAELEDSGVYFCASSQDLAGTSAYNEQFFGPGTRLTVL.

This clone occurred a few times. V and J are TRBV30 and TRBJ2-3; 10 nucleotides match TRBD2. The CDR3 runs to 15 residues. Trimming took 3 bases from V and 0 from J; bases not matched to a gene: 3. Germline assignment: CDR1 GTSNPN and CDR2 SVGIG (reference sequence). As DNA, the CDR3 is TGTGCCTGGAGACAAGCGGGGGGGAGCACAGATACGCAGTATTTT. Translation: CAWRQAGGSTDTQYF.

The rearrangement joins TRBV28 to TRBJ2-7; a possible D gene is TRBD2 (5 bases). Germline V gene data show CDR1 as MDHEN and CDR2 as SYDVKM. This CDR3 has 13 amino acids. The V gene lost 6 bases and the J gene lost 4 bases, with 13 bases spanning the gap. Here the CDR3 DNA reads TGTGCCAGCAGCTCGGAGGACGGATACGAGCAGTACTTC. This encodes CASSSEDGYEQYF.

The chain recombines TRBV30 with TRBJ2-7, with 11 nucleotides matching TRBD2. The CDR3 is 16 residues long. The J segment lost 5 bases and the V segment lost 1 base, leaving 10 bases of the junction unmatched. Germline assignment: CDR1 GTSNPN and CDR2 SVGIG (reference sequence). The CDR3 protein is CAWSGDYTSGSHEQYF. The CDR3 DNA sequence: TGTGCCTGGAGTGGCGACTACACTAGCGGGAGCCACGAGCAGTACTTC.

DNA of the CDR3: TGTGCCAGCAGAGAACAACCAAAGCGGTTGAGGGAAAAACTGTTTTTT. It translates to CASREQPKRLREKLFF. The chain links TRBV7-9 to TRBJ1-4, with D unresolved. This CDR3 has 16 residues. CDR1 is SEHNR and CDR2 is FQNEAQ in the germline V gene (reference sequence). The germline V and J ends were trimmed by 6 bases and 8 bases, with 22 bases remaining between them.

The CDR3 loop reads CASSLRTGGRVRDSPLHF. The CDR3 bases are TGTGCCAGCAGCTTGAGGACAGGGGGAAGGGTGCGGGATTCACCCCTCCACTTT. The chain recombines TRBV5-6 with TRBJ1-6, with TRBD1 matching 10 bases. The CDR3 spans 18 residues. J lost 8 bases, V lost 1 base, and 12 bases had no gene match. The germline V gene has CDR1 SGHDT and CDR2 YYEEEE.

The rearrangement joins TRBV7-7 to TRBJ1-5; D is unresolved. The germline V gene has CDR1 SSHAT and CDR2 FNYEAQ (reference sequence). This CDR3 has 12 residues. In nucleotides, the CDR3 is TGTCAGGCCCAAGATGGCAATCAGCCCCAGCATTTT. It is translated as CQAQDGNQPQHF. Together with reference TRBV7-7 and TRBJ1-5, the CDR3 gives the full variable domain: GAGVSQSPRYKVTKRGQDVTLRCDPISSHATLYWYQQALGQGPEFLTYFNYEAQPDKSGLPSDRFSAERPEGSISTLTIQRTEQRDSAMYRCQAQDGNQPQHFGDGTRLSIL.

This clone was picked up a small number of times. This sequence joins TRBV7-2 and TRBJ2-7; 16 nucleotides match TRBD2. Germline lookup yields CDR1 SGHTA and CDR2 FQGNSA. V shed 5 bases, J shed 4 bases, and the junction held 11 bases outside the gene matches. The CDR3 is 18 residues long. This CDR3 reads CASSRGTSGRASEYEQYF. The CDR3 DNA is TGTGCCAGCAGCCGGGGGACTAGCGGGAGGGCCTCTGAATACGAGCAGTACTTC.

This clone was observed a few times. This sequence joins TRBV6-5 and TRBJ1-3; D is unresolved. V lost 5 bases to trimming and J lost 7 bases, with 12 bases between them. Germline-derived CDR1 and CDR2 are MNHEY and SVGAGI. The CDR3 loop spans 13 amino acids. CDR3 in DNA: TGTGCCAGCAGTCAGAGGCCCGGGAACACCATATATTTT. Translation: CASSQRPGNTIYF.

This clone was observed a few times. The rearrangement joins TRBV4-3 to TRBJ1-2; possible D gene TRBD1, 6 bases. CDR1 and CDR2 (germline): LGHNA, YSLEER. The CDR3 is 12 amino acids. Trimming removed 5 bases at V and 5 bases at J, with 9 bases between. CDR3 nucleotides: TGCGCCAGCAGCTCGCAGGGGTATGGCTACACCTTC. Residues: CASSSQGYGYTF.

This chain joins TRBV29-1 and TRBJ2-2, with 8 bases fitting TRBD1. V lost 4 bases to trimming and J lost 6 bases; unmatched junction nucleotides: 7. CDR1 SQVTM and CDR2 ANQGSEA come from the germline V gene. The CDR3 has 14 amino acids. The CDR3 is CSVGRTGMSGELFF. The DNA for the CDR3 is TGCAGCGTTGGCAGGACAGGGATGTCCGGGGAGCTGTTTTTT.

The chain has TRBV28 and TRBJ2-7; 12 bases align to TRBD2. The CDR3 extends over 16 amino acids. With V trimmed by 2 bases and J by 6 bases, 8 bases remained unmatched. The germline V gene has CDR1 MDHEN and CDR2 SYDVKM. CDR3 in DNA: TGTGCCAGCAGTTTAGCGGCTAGCGGGGGGGCTGGCGAGCAGTACTTC. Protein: CASSLAASGGAGEQYF.

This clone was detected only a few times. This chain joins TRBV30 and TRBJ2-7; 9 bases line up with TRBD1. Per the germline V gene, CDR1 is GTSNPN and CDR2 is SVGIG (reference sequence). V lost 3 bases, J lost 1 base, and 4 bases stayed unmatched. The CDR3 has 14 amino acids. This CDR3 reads CAWSLTGGSYEQYF. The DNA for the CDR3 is TGTGCCTGGAGCCTGACAGGGGGTTCCTACGAGCAGTACTTC.

For the CDR3, the DNA is TGTGCCAGCAGCTTTGGCTCATCACCCCTCCACTTT. It translates to CASSFGSSPLHF. The rearrangement links TRBV7-2 to TRBJ1-6, with D unresolved. Germline-derived CDR1 and CDR2 are SGHTA and FQGNSA. Trimming took off 3 bases at V and 10 bases at J, with 7 bases between the two ends. This CDR3 is 12 amino acids long.

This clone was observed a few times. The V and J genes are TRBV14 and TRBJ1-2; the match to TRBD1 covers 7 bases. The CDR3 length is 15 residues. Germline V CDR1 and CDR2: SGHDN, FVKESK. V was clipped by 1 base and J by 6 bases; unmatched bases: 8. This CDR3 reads CASSQVDRLLDGYTF. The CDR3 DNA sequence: TGTGCCAGCAGCCAAGTGGACAGGCTCTTAGATGGCTACACCTTC.

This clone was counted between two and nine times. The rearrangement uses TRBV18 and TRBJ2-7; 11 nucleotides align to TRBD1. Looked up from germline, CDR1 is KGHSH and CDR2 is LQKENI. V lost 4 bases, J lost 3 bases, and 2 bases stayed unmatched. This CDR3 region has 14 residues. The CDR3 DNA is TGTGCCAGCTCACAGGGACAGGGGGGCTACGAGCAGTACTTC. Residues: CASSQGQGGYEQYF. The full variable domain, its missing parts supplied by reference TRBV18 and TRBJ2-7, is NAGVMQNPRHLVRRRGQEARLRCSPMKGHSHVYWYRQLPEEGLKFMVYLQKENIIDESGMPKERFSAEFPKEGPSILRIQQVVRGDSAAYFCASSQGQGGYEQYFGPGTRLTVT.

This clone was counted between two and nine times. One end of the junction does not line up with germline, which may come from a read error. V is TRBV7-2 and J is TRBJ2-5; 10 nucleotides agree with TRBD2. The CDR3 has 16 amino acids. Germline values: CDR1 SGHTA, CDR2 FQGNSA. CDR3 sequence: CASRLVSGGYQETQYF. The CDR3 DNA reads TGTGCCAGCAGATTAGTTAGCGGGGGGTACCAAGAGACCCAGTACTTC.